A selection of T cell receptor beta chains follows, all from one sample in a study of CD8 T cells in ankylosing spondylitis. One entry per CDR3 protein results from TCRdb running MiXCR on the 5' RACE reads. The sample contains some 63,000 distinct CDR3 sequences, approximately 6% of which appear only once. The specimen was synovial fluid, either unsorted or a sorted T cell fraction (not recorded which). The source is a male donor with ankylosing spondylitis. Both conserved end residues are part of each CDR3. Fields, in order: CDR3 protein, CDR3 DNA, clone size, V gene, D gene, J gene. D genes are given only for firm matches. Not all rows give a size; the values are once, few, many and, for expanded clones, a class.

CAISIQGMGDIQYF	TGTGCCATCAGTATACAGGGGATGGGAGACATTCAGTACTTC	medium-sized	TRBV10-3	TRBD1	TRBJ2-4
CASSWDINQPQHF	TGCGCCAGCAGCTGGGACATAAATCAGCCCCAGCATTTT	many	TRBV5-1	.	TRBJ1-5
CASSMGVAGETQYF	TGTGCCAGCAGCATGGGGGTAGCGGGAGAAACGCAGTATTTT	.	TRBV5-4	TRBD2	TRBJ2-3
CASIPTRETEAFF	TGTGCCAGCATCCCGACTAGAGAGACTGAAGCTTTCTTT	few	TRBV28	.	TRBJ1-1
CASSYPPPNTGELFF	TGTGCCAGCAGTTACCCCCCTCCAAACACCGGGGAGCTGTTTTTT	few	TRBV6-2/TRBV6-3	.	TRBJ2-2
CASSLGGVGTDTQYF	TGTGCCAGCAGCTTAGGGGGGGTTGGCACAGATACGCAGTATTTT	many	TRBV7-2	.	TRBJ2-3
CASSLLIEGRVELETQYF	TGTGCCAGCAGCTTACTCATTGAGGGCAGGGTTGAGTTGGAGACCCAGTACTTC	many	TRBV11-2	.	TRBJ2-5
CSVAGSDTQYF	TGCAGCGTGGCAGGGTCAGATACGCAGTATTTT	medium-sized	TRBV29-1	.	TRBJ2-3
CASSEDRGRGTEAFF	TGTGCCAGCAGTGAGGACAGGGGGCGCGGAACTGAAGCTTTCTTT	many	TRBV2	TRBD1	TRBJ1-1
CSARVARERLGQFF	TGCAGTGCTAGAGTGGCGCGGGAGCGGCTGGGGCAGTTCTTC	many	TRBV20-1	TRBD2	TRBJ2-1
CASSDRLAGYEQYF	TGTGCCAGCAGTGACCGACTAGCGGGCTACGAGCAGTACTTC	few	TRBV2	TRBD2	TRBJ2-7
CASSLDRVIGNEQFF	TGTGCCAGCAGCTTAGACAGGGTTATTGGAAATGAGCAGTTCTTC	few	TRBV7-3	TRBD1	TRBJ2-1
CASTTRGYNSPLHF	TGTGCCAGTACAACCAGGGGCTATAATTCACCCCTCCACTTT	few	TRBV18	.	TRBJ1-6
CSARGTSGTYEQYF	TGCAGTGCTAGGGGGACTAGCGGCACCTACGAGCAGTACTTC	.	TRBV20-1	TRBD2	TRBJ2-7
CASSMVAGGLLKTQYF	TGTGCCAGTAGTATGGTTGCGGGAGGGCTACTAAAGACCCAGTACTTC	many	TRBV19	TRBD2	TRBJ2-5
CASSLGLAGGYSYNEQFF	TGCGCCAGCAGCCTGGGACTAGCGGGAGGTTACTCCTACAATGAGCAGTTCTTC	many	TRBV5-1	TRBD2	TRBJ2-1
CASSKQGGGPNQPQHF	TGTGCCAGCAGTAAACAGGGGGGAGGCCCCAATCAGCCCCAGCATTTT	many	TRBV12-3/TRBV12-4	TRBD1	TRBJ1-5
CAISRTTTSGTGELFF	TGTGCCATCAGTCGGACCACCACCTCAGGCACCGGGGAGCTGTTTTTT	many	TRBV10-3	.	TRBJ2-2
CASSAFRDRALKLFF	TGTGCCAGCAGCGCTTTCCGGGACAGGGCATTGAAACTGTTTTTT	many	TRBV5-5	TRBD1	TRBJ1-4
CSAGGASGGDGQYF	TGCAGTGCAGGAGGGGCTAGCGGGGGGGATGGGCAGTATTTT	many	TRBV20-1	TRBD2	TRBJ2-3
CASSWGPGANTEAFF	TGCGCCAGCAGCTGGGGTCCGGGGGCGAACACTGAAGCTTTCTTT	many	TRBV5-1	.	TRBJ1-1
CASSASGYSYEQYF	TGTGCCAGCAGTGCGTCAGGGTATTCCTACGAGCAGTACTTC	.	TRBV25-1	.	TRBJ2-7
CASSPTGEETQYF	TGTGCCAGCAGCCCCACCGGGGAAGAGACCCAGTACTTC	many	TRBV7-2	.	TRBJ2-5
CASSARTGRSYNSPLHF	TGTGCCAGCAGCGCCCGGACAGGGAGGTCCTATAATTCACCCCTCCACTTT	few	TRBV7-9	TRBD1	TRBJ1-6
CASSFKNSYEQYF	TGTGCCAGCAGTTTTAAGAACTCCTACGAGCAGTACTTC	.	TRBV27	.	TRBJ2-7
CASSPYRGRPRETQYF	TGTGCCAGCTCTCCTTACAGGGGGCGACCCAGAGAGACCCAGTACTTC	.	TRBV18	TRBD1	TRBJ2-5
CASRPGRVLSEQYF	TGTGCCAGCCGCCCGGGCAGGGTCCTGAGCGAGCAGTACTTC	many	TRBV7-2	.	TRBJ2-7
CASIARELAGGPYTQYF	TGTGCCAGCATCGCCCGGGAGCTAGCGGGAGGGCCATATACGCAGTATTTT	many	TRBV2	TRBD2	TRBJ2-3
CASRGDGPIGYTF	TGTGCCAGCAGGGGGGACGGGCCAATCGGCTACACCTTC	many	TRBV12-3/TRBV12-4	.	TRBJ1-2
CASSELAGSYNEQFF	TGTGCCAGCAGTGAACTAGCGGGATCCTACAATGAGCAGTTCTTC	few	TRBV6-1	TRBD2	TRBJ2-1
CSADGGILAGGGAHNEQFF	TGCAGTGCGGATGGGGGCATACTAGCGGGAGGCGGGGCCCACAATGAGCAGTTCTTC	many	TRBV20-1	TRBD2	TRBJ2-1
CATSITGNNSPLHF	TGTGCCACCAGCATCACAGGGAATAATTCACCCCTCCACTTT	.	TRBV15	.	TRBJ1-6
CSARMDSPFDNSPLHF	TGCAGTGCTAGAATGGACAGCCCGTTCGATAATTCACCCCTCCACTTT	.	TRBV20-1	.	TRBJ1-6
CSVEDRGQGAYNEQFF	TGCAGCGTTGAAGATAGGGGCCAGGGGGCGTACAATGAGCAGTTCTTC	many	TRBV29-1	TRBD1	TRBJ2-1
CASSERDTYSPLHF	TGTGCCAGCAGCGAGAGGGACACCTATTCACCCCTCCACTTT	many	TRBV9	.	TRBJ1-6
CASSLGRSYGYTF	TGTGCCAGCAGTTTAGGGCGGAGCTATGGCTACACCTTC	.	TRBV27	.	TRBJ1-2